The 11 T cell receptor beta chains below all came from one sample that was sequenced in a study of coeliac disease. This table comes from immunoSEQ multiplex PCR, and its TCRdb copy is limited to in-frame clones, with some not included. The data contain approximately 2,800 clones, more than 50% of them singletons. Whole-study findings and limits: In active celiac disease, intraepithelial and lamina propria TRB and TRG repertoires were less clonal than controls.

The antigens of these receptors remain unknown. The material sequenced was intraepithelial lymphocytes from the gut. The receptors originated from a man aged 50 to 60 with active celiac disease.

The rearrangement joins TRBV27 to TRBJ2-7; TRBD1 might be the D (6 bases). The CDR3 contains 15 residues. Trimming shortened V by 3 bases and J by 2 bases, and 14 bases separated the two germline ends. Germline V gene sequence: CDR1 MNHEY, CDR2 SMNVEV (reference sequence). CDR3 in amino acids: CASSFQGNGPYEQYV. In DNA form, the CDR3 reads TGTGCCAGCAGTTTTCAGGGGAACGGGCCCTACGAGCAGTACGTC.

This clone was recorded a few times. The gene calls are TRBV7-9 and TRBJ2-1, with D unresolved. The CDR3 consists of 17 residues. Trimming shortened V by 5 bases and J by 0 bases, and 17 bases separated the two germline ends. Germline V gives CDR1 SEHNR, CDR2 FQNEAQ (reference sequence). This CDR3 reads CASSLGVLGYSYNEQFF. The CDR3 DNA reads TGTGCCAGCAGCCTAGGAGTTCTCGGGTACTCCTACAATGAGCAGTTCTTC.

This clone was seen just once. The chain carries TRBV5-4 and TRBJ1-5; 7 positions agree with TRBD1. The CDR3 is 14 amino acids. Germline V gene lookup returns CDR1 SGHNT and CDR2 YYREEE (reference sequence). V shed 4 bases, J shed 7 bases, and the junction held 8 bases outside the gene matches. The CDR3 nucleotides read TGTGCCAGCAGCGAGGAAGGACAGGTGCAGCCCCAGCATTTT. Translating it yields CASSEEGQVQPQHF. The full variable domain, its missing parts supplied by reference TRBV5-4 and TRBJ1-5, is ETGVTQSPTHLIKTRGQQVTLRCSSQSGHNTVSWYQQALGQGPQFIFQYYREEENGRGNFPPRFSGLQFPNYSSELNVNALELDDSALYLCASSEEGQVQPQHFGDGTRLSIL.

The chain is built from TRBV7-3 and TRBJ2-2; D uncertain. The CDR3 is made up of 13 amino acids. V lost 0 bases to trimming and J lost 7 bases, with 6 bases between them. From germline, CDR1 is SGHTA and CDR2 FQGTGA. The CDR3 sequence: CASSLTLSGELFF. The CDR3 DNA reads TGTGCCAGCAGCTTAACGTTGAGCGGGGAGCTGTTTTTT. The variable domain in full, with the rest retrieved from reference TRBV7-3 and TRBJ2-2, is GAGVSQTPSNKVTEKGKYVELRCDPISGHTALYWYRQSLGQGPEFLIYFQGTGAADDSGLPNDRFFAVRPEGSVSTLKIQRTERGDSAVYLCASSLTLSGELFFGEGSRLTVL.

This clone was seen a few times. CDR3 sequence (DNA): TGTGCCAGCAGGGTAGGGGTCAGTGAGCAGTTCTTC. Translating it yields CASRVGVSEQFF. The chain carries TRBV7-9 and TRBJ2-1; D is perhaps TRBD1 (5 bases). The CDR3 has 12 amino acids. Germline V gene data show CDR1 as SEHNR and CDR2 as FQNEAQ (reference sequence). Deletions cut 6 bases from V and 9 bases from J, with 12 bases between.

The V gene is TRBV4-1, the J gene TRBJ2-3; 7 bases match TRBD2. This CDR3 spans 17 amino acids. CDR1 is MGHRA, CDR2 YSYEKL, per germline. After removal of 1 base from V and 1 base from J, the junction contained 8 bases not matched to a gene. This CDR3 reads CASSQVSGGRGTDTQYF. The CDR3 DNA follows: TGCGCCAGCAGCCAAGTCTCGGGAGGCCGTGGCACAGATACGCAGTATTTT.

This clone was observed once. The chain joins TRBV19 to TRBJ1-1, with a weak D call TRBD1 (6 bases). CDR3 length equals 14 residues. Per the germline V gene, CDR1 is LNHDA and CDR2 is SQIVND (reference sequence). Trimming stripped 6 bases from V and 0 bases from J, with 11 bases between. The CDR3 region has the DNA TGTGCCAGTAGCCGACAGGAAGTGAACACTGAAGCTTTCTTT. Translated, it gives CASSRQEVNTEAFF.

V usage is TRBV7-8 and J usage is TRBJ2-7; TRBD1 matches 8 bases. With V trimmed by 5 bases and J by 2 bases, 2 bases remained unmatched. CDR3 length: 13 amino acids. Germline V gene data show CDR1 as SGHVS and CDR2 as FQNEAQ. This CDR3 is CASSVGQAYEQYF. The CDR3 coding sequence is TGTGCCAGCAGCGTGGGACAGGCCTACGAGCAGTACTTC.

The CDR3 spells CASSYSIVGGDSYEQYV. The DNA for the CDR3 is TGTGCCAGCAGCTACAGTATTGTGGGAGGGGATTCCTACGAGCAGTACGTC. V gene TRBV21-1 combines with J gene TRBJ2-7; the listed D gene, TRBD2, was not tested against the DNA. TRBV21-1 is a listed pseudogene. The CDR3 has 17 amino acids.

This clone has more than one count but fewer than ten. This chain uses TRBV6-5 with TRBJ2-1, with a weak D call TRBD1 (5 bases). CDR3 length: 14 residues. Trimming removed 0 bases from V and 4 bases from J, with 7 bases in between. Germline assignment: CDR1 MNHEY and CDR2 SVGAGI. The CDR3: CASSYSRTYNEQFF. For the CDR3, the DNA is TGTGCCAGCAGTTACTCGAGGACATACAATGAGCAGTTCTTC.

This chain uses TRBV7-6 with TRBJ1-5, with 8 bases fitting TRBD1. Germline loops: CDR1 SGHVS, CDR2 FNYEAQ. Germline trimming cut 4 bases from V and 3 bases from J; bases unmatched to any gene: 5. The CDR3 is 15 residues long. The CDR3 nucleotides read TGTGCCAGCAGCTCGACGACAGGGGACAATCAGCCCCAGCATTTT. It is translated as CASSSTTGDNQPQHF.